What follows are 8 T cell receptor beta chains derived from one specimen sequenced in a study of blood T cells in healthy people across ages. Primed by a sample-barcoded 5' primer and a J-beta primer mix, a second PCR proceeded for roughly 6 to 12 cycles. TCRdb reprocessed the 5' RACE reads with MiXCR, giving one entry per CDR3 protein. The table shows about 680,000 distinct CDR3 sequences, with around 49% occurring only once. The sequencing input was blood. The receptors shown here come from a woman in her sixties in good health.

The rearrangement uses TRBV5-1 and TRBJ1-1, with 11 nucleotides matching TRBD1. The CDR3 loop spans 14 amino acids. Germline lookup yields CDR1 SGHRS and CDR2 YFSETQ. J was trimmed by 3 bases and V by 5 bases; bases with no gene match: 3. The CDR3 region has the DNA TGCGCCAGCAGGTCGGACAGGGGGCACACTGAAGCTTTCTTT. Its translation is CASRSDRGHTEAFF.

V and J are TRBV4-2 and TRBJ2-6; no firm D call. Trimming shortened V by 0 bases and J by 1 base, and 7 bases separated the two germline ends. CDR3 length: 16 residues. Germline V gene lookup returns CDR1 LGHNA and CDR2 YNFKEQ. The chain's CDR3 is CASSQDRESGANVLTF. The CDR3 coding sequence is TGTGCCAGCAGCCAAGATAGGGAATCTGGGGCCAACGTCCTGACTTTC.

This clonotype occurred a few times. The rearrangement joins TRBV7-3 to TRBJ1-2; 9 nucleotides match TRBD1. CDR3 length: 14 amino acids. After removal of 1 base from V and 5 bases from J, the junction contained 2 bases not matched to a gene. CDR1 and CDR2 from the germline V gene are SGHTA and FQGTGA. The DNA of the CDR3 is TGTGCCAGCAGCTTAAGGGGGACAGGGTATGGCTACACCTTC. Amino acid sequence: CASSLRGTGYGYTF.

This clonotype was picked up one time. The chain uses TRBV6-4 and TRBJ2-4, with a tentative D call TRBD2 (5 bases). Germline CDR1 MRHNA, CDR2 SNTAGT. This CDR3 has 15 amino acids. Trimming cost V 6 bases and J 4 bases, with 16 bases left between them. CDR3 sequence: CASREPGLIKNIQYF. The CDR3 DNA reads TGTGCCAGCAGAGAACCTGGACTGATAAAAAACATTCAGTACTTC.

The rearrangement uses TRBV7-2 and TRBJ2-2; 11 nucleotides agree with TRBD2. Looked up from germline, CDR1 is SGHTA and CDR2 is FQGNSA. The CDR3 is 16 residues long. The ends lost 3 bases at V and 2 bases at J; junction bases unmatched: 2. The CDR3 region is CASSLTSGKNTGELFF. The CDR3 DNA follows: TGTGCCAGCAGCTTGACTAGCGGGAAAAACACCGGGGAGCTGTTTTTT.

The CDR3 here is CSARIRDRAGGLFF. The CDR3 DNA follows: TGCAGTGCTCGTATCCGGGACAGGGCAGGAGGGCTGTTTTTT. This chain joins TRBV20-1 and TRBJ1-4; the match to TRBD1 covers 9 bases. The V segment lost 5 bases and the J segment 14 bases; nucleotides outside the gene matches: 15. CDR3 size: 14 residues. The germline gives CDR1 DFQATT, CDR2 SNEGSKA (reference sequence).

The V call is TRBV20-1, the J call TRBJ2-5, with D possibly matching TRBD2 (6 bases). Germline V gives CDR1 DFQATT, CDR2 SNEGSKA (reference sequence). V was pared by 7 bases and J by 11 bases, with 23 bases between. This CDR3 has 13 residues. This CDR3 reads CSETRALQGEQYF. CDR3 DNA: TGCAGTGAGACTAGAGCTCTCCAGGGTGAGCAGTACTTC.

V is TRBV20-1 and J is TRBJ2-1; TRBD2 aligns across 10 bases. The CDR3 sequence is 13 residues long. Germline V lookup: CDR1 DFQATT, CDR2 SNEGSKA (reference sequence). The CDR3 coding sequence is TGCGGAATTAGCGGGAGGCTTCGCGATGAGCAGTTCTTC. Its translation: CGISGRLRDEQFF.